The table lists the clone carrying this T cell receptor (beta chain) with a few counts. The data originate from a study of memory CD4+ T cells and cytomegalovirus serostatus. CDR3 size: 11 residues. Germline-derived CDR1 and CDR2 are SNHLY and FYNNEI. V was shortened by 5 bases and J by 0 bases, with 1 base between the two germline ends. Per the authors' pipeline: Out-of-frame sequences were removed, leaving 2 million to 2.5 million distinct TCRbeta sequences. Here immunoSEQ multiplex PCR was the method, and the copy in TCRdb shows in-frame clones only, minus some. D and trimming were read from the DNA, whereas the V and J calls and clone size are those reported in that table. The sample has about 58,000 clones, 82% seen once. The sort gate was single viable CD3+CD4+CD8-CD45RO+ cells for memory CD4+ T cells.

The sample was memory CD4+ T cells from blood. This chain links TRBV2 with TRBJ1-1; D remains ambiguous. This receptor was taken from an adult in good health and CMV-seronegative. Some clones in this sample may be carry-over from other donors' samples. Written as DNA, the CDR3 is TGTGCCAGCAGTATGAACACTGAAGCTTTCTTT. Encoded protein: CASSMNTEAFF.